The clone carrying this T cell receptor (beta chain) has only one observation. Then a second PCR, running roughly 7 to 11 cycles, was carried out with a sample-barcoded 5' primer and a J-beta primer mix. TCRdb analysed the 5' RACE reads with MiXCR anew, one entry per CDR3 protein. Among 850,000 to 1,000,000 distinct CDR3 sequences, about 44% were seen once, and the ten largest hold roughly 12%. Each individual donor underwent a draw of ten milliliters of peripheral blood. The sample comes from a study of blood T cells in healthy people across ages. Per germline, CDR1 ENHRY and CDR2 SYGVKD. Trimming took 6 bases from V and 5 from J; bases not matched to a gene: 8. The CDR3 is 14 amino acids.

The receptor comes from a man aged 30-40 years in good health. The sequencing sample was made of blood. The gene calls are TRBV10-3 and TRBJ1-1; 8 nucleotides agree with TRBD1. This CDR3 reads CAISGTGGRTEAFF. The DNA of the CDR3 is TGTGCCATCAGCGGCACAGGGGGAAGAACTGAAGCTTTCTTT.